These 25 T cell receptor beta chains were all obtained from the same sample, sequenced in a study of blood T cell repertoires in COVID-19. Clones were read by immunoSEQ multiplex PCR, and TCRdb kept only the in-frame ones, dropping some. The sample lists around 120,000 clones, roughly 71% seen once, with approximately 5.9% in the top ten. The material sequenced was peripheral blood. These receptors were collected from a man older than 75 with acute or convalescent COVID-19.

V usage is TRBV3-1 (or the pseudogene TRBV3-2) and J usage is TRBJ2-7; 9 positions match TRBD1. Unmatched junction bases numbered 3, after V lost 4 bases and J lost 2 bases. CDR1 is LGHDT and CDR2 is YNNKEL in the germline V gene (reference sequence). The CDR3 is 14 residues long. The CDR3 DNA is TGTGCCAGCAGCCGACAGGGGGGTACCTACGAGCAGTACTTC. Translating gives CASSRQGGTYEQYF.

The J gene is TRBJ2-2, the V gene TRBV5-4, with 8 positions matching TRBD1. J lost 3 bases, V lost 3 bases, and 1 base had no gene match. Per germline, CDR1 SGHNT and CDR2 YYREEE (reference sequence). This CDR3 has 14 residues. This CDR3 is CASSWDRYTGELFF. The CDR3 DNA reads TGTGCCAGCAGCTGGGACAGGTACACCGGGGAGCTGTTTTTT.

This clone was seen a few times. The V call is TRBV9, the J call TRBJ2-5; 11 positions match TRBD1. The CDR3 runs 16 residues. Germline CDR1 and CDR2: SGDLS and YYNGEE. Losses at the gene ends were 1 base for V and 4 bases for J; bases not matched to a gene: 6. Here the CDR3 reads CASSVNAGQGGETQYF. CDR3 nucleotides: TGTGCCAGCAGCGTAAATGCGGGACAGGGGGGAGAGACCCAGTACTTC.

This clone has a handful of counts. The chain joins TRBV7-6 to TRBJ2-1; 8 positions agree with TRBD1. The CDR3 runs to 14 residues. CDR1 is SGHVS, CDR2 FNYEAQ, per germline. J gave up 9 bases and V 5 bases, and 9 bases lay outside the gene matches. CDR3 residues: CASSRRTGMVEQFF. In DNA form, the CDR3 reads TGTGCCAGCAGCAGACGGACAGGGATGGTTGAGCAGTTCTTC. Looking up the rest from reference TRBV7-6 and TRBJ2-1 gives the full variable domain: GAGVSQSPRYKVTKRGQDVALRCDPISGHVSLYWYRQALGQGPEFLTYFNYEAQQDKSGLPNDRFSAERPEGSISTLTIQRTEQRDSAMYRCASSRRTGMVEQFFGPGTRLTVL.

V and J are TRBV2 and TRBJ2-7; no firm D call. CDR1 SNHLY and CDR2 FYNNEI come from the germline V gene. V was shortened by 3 bases and J by 2 bases, with 5 bases between the two germline ends. The CDR3 length is 12 residues. The CDR3 region has the DNA TGTGCCAGCAGTGAGGCCCCCTACGAGCAGTACTTC. It translates to CASSEAPYEQYF.

At least ten counts were recorded for this clone. This rearrangement joins TRBV3-1 (or the pseudogene TRBV3-2) to TRBJ2-5, with TRBD2 matching 13 bases. The V segment lost 5 bases and the J segment 7 bases; nucleotides outside the gene matches: 4. In germline, CDR1 is LGHDT, CDR2 YNNKEL (reference sequence). This CDR3 has 14 residues. The CDR3 reads CASSSRLAGGTQYF. For the CDR3, the DNA is TGTGCCAGCAGCTCCAGACTAGCGGGAGGGACCCAGTACTTC.

The chain recombines TRBV6-5 with TRBJ2-1; 14 nucleotides match TRBD2. V trimming: 6 bases; J trimming: 7 bases; junction bases outside the gene matches: 5. The CDR3 totals 15 residues. Germline CDR1 MNHEY, CDR2 SVGAGI. CDR3 sequence: CASRRGLAGVNEQFF. CDR3 in DNA: TGTGCCAGCAGGAGGGGACTAGCGGGAGTTAATGAGCAGTTCTTC.

The rearrangement joins TRBV9 to TRBJ2-7; D not resolved. The CDR3 is 15 residues long. Germline V CDR1 and CDR2: SGDLS, YYNGEE. Trimming removed 0 bases at V and 3 bases at J, with 13 bases between. CDR3 bases: TGTGCCAGCAGCGTAGGCCTGAGGTCCCTCTACGAGCAGTACTTC. It is translated as CASSVGLRSLYEQYF.

This chain uses TRBV5-6 with TRBJ2-3, with TRBD1 as a possible D gene (6 bases). Between the trimmed V and J ends, which lost 0 bases and 4 bases, there was a span of 9 bases. The CDR3 runs to 14 residues. Germline lookup yields CDR1 SGHDT and CDR2 YYEEEE. CDR3 region: CASSLDRDPDTQYF. In DNA form, the CDR3 reads TGTGCCAGCAGCTTGGACAGGGACCCAGATACGCAGTATTTT. Full variable domain (missing parts from reference TRBV5-6 and TRBJ2-3): DAGVTQSPTHLIKTRGQQVTLRCSPKSGHDTVSWYQQALGQGPQFIFQYYEEEERQRGNFPDRFSGHQFPNYSSELNVNALLLGDSALYLCASSLDRDPDTQYFGPGTRLTVL.

The chain joins TRBV10-1 to TRBJ2-7; D is possibly TRBD1 (5 bases). This CDR3 is 16 amino acids long. Per the germline V gene, CDR1 is WNHNN and CDR2 is SYGVQD (reference sequence). Trimming left V 0 bases short and J 2 bases short, with 14 bases between. The CDR3 sequence: CASSESLGASPYEQYF. The CDR3 bases are TGCGCCAGCAGTGAGTCGTTAGGGGCGAGTCCCTACGAGCAGTACTTC.

J is TRBJ2-3 and V is TRBV28; 11 nucleotides align to TRBD2. In germline, CDR1 is MDHEN, CDR2 SYDVKM. This CDR3 has 15 amino acids. V shed 6 bases, J shed 0 bases, and the junction held 2 bases outside the gene matches. CDR3 protein: CASSGTSGSTDTQYF. CDR3 sequence (DNA): TGTGCCAGCAGCGGGACTAGCGGCAGCACAGATACGCAGTATTTT.

The rearrangement uses TRBV7-7 and TRBJ2-3; the match to TRBD2 covers 10 bases. V lost 2 bases to trimming and J lost 4 bases; unmatched junction nucleotides: 15. The CDR3 has 19 amino acids. The germline CDR1 and CDR2 sequences are SSHAT and FNYEAQ (reference sequence). The CDR3 DNA reads TGTGCCAGCAGCTTATATCTAGCGGGAGATCCCCGATTTGCAGATACGCAGTATTTT. Translation: CASSLYLAGDPRFADTQYF.

V and J are TRBV28 and TRBJ2-3; D might be TRBD1 (5 bases). V was cut by 5 bases and J by 8 bases, with 23 bases left in between. The CDR3 has 16 residues. From germline, CDR1 is MDHEN and CDR2 SYDVKM. The CDR3 reads CASSPSSRSGSVTQYF. CDR3 coding DNA: TGTGCCAGCAGTCCGAGCTCCCGATCAGGGTCAGTTACGCAGTATTTT.

This clone was seen a few times. This chain connects TRBV6-2 or TRBV6-3 to TRBJ1-1; 7 bases match TRBD1. J gave up 11 bases and V 3 bases, and 6 bases lay outside the gene matches. CDR1 is MNHEY, CDR2 SVGEGT, per germline. The CDR3 has 12 amino acids. The CDR3 DNA is TGTGCCAGCAGTTATCCAGGGGGAGGTGCTTTCTTT. Amino acid sequence: CASSYPGGGAFF.

V is TRBV15 and J is TRBJ2-5; D remains ambiguous. Germline assignment: CDR1 LNHNV and CDR2 YYDKDF (reference sequence). The ends were cut back, 4 bases at V and 5 bases at J, with 14 bases in the middle. CDR3 length: 14 amino acids. The DNA of the CDR3 is TGTGCCACCAGCATCCGGAACATGCGGGAGACCCAGTACTTC. Translated: CATSIRNMRETQYF.

The rearrangement joins TRBV3-1 (or the pseudogene TRBV3-2) to TRBJ1-1; D possibly corresponds to TRBD1 (6 bases). The V end lost 0 bases, the J end lost 6 bases, and 14 bases lay between the germline ends. Germline CDR1 is LGHDT and CDR2 is YNNKEL (reference sequence). The CDR3 contains 15 residues. As DNA, the CDR3 is TGTGCCAGCAGCCAAGAATACAGGGCGAGCGCTGAAGCTTTCTTT. It codes for CASSQEYRASAEAFF.

The chain carries TRBV5-4 and TRBJ2-5, with 10 bases matching TRBD2. CDR1 SGHNT and CDR2 YYREEE come from the germline V gene (reference sequence). CDR3 length: 15 amino acids. V shed 1 base, J shed 1 base, and the junction held 1 base outside the gene matches. CDR3 in amino acids: CASSLSGRAQETQYF. The CDR3 DNA reads TGTGCCAGCAGCTTGAGCGGGAGGGCCCAAGAGACCCAGTACTTC.

The chain is built from TRBV19 and TRBJ1-6; possibly TRBD1 for D (6 bases). The V gene lost 4 bases and the J gene lost 8 bases, with 9 bases spanning the gap. CDR3 length: 13 amino acids. CDR1 and CDR2 from the germline V gene are LNHDA and SQIVND (reference sequence). This CDR3 is CASSTGADSPLHF. CDR3 bases: TGTGCCAGTAGTACAGGGGCGGATTCACCCCTCCACTTT.

V usage is TRBV2 and J usage is TRBJ2-7, with 11 bases aligning to TRBD2. Germline loops: CDR1 SNHLY, CDR2 FYNNEI. The length of the CDR3 is 16 residues. V gave up 5 bases and J gave up 3 bases; unmatched junction bases: 9. The CDR3 nucleotides are TGTGCCAGCAGTCTTTTAGCGGGAGGGGGAATCTACGAGCAGTACTTC. It is translated as CASSLLAGGGIYEQYF.

The rearrangement joins TRBV29-1 to TRBJ1-5; 7 bases line up with TRBD1. The CDR3 is made up of 14 amino acids. Germline V lookup: CDR1 SQVTM, CDR2 ANQGSEA. V dropped 4 bases and J dropped 8; count of bases not matched to a gene: 11. In DNA form, the CDR3 reads TGCAGCGTTGCCGAAGGGACAGCGGGTGAGCCCCAGCATTTT. This sequence encodes CSVAEGTAGEPQHF. Supplemented by reference TRBV29-1 and TRBJ1-5, the full variable domain reads SAVISQKPSRDICQRGTSLTIQCQVDSQVTMMFWYRQQPGQSLTLIATANQGSEATYESGFVIDKFPISRPNLTFSTLTVSNMSPEDSSIYLCSVAEGTAGEPQHFGDGTRLSIL.

This chain uses TRBV28 with TRBJ1-5, with 7 bases aligning to TRBD1. Germline V gives CDR1 MDHEN, CDR2 SYDVKM. J was trimmed by 0 bases and V by 6 bases; bases with no gene match: 2. The length of the CDR3 is 14 residues. The CDR3 loop is CASSDRDSNQPQHF. As DNA, the CDR3 is TGTGCCAGCAGCGACAGGGATAGCAATCAGCCCCAGCATTTT.

This clone was counted a few times. V usage is TRBV6-5 and J usage is TRBJ1-1; no clear D gene. Germline assignment: CDR1 MNHEY and CDR2 SVGAGI. The ends were cut back, 2 bases at V and 6 bases at J, with 13 bases in the middle. The CDR3 loop spans 14 amino acids. Here the CDR3 DNA reads TGTGCCAGCAGTTACGGGTCCGGGTACGCTGAAGCTTTCTTT. It encodes CASSYGSGYAEAFF.

This clone was counted a few times. V is TRBV11-2 and J is TRBJ1-1; tentatively, D is TRBD1 (5 bases). Trimming shortened V by 2 bases and J by 8 bases, and 9 bases separated the two germline ends. From germline, CDR1 is SGHAT and CDR2 FQNNGV. There are 12 residues in the CDR3. DNA of the CDR3: TGTGCCAGCAGCTTATCAGGGAGGGAAGCTTTCTTT. Amino acid sequence: CASSLSGREAFF.

The chain uses TRBV5-6 and TRBJ2-7, with D possibly being TRBD1 (5 bases). Per germline, CDR1 SGHDT and CDR2 YYEEEE. Trimming left V 4 bases short and J 4 bases short, with 15 bases between. CDR3 length: 14 residues. In DNA form, the CDR3 reads TGTGCCAGCAGCCCTCAGGGTCACAATTACGAGCAGTACTTC. Translated, it gives CASSPQGHNYEQYF.

The chain is built from TRBV6-5 and TRBJ2-4, with D tentatively TRBD1 (6 bases). Deletions cut 7 bases from V and 8 bases from J, with 18 bases between. The CDR3 runs 14 residues. Per the germline V gene, CDR1 is MNHEY and CDR2 is SVGAGI. This CDR3 reads CASTPSRDTDIQYF. The DNA of the CDR3 is TGTGCCAGCACACCCTCCCGGGACACCGACATTCAGTACTTC.